These 9 T cell receptor beta chains were sequenced from one sample in a study of cytomegalovirus exposure and HLA in healthy donors. Use of 60 Vbeta and 13 Jbeta primers characterized the PCR. TCRdb's table, derived via immunoSEQ multiplex PCR, lists solely in-frame clones and lacks some. Of fewer than 150,000 clones in the sample, roughly 78% were seen once. The specimen sequenced was PBMCs. Source of these receptors: a man aged 25 to 40 in good health and CMV-seronegative.

The chain has TRBV6-1 and TRBJ2-7; D gene uncertain. V was clipped by 5 bases and J by 4 bases, with 6 bases between them. The CDR3 has 11 residues. Germline V gives CDR1 MNHNS, CDR2 SASEGT. The CDR3 spells CASSQSYEQYF. In DNA form, the CDR3 reads TGTGCCAGCAGTCAGTCTTACGAGCAGTACTTC.

The V gene is TRBV6-5, the J gene TRBJ1-4; maybe TRBD1 (6 bases). CDR1 and CDR2 (germline): MNHEY, SVGAGI. V lost 6 bases to trimming and J lost 3 bases, with 14 bases between them. The CDR3 spans 15 residues. This CDR3 is CASRPRGDANEKLFF. The CDR3 DNA sequence: TGTGCCAGCAGGCCCAGGGGAGACGCTAATGAAAAACTGTTTTTT.

V gene TRBV19 combines with J gene TRBJ1-5, with no clear D. The CDR3 is made up of 13 amino acids. The germline gives CDR1 LNHDA, CDR2 SQIVND (reference sequence). V dropped 4 bases and J dropped 3 bases, with 7 bases sitting between them. The CDR3: CASSRAYNQPQHF. CDR3 in DNA: TGTGCCAGTAGTAGGGCTTACAATCAGCCCCAGCATTTT.

The chain employs TRBV4-1 and TRBJ2-5; D gene uncertain. Germline V gives CDR1 MGHRA, CDR2 YSYEKL. There are 14 residues in the CDR3. V gave up 1 base and J gave up 5 bases, with 11 bases separating them. The CDR3 spells CASSQVGGVETQYF. The CDR3 nucleotides are TGCGCCAGCAGCCAAGTAGGTGGAGTGGAGACCCAGTACTTC.

The chain employs TRBV2 and TRBJ2-5; D is unclear. Trimming pared 7 bases from V and 5 bases from J, leaving 17 bases between. Germline-derived CDR1 and CDR2 are SNHLY and FYNNEI. The CDR3 sequence is 14 residues long. CDR3 protein: CASTPPWSGETQYF. The CDR3 DNA reads TGTGCCAGCACTCCCCCCTGGAGTGGGGAGACCCAGTACTTC.

The chain combines TRBV4-1 with TRBJ2-3, with 7 bases identical to TRBD1. The CDR3 runs to 14 residues. Germline CDR1 MGHRA, CDR2 YSYEKL. Trimming cost V 3 bases and J 4 bases; bases outside gene matches: 4. CDR3 loop: CASSHWTGPDTQYF. CDR3 DNA sequence: TGCGCCAGCAGCCACTGGACAGGCCCAGATACGCAGTATTTT.

CDR3 nucleotides: TGTGCCAGCAGTCCACCCTCCTTGGACAGCTACTATGGCTACACCTTC. Protein product: CASSPPSLDSYYGYTF. V is TRBV28 and J is TRBJ1-2; a weak D match, TRBD1 (6 bases). CDR1 MDHEN and CDR2 SYDVKM come from the germline V gene. V was trimmed by 5 bases and J by 3 bases, leaving 19 bases between them. The CDR3 extends over 16 amino acids.

This chain uses TRBV27 with TRBJ1-5; D is uncertain. The CDR3 sequence is 15 residues long. From germline, CDR1 is MNHEY and CDR2 SMNVEV (reference sequence). The V end lost 0 bases, the J end lost 3 bases, and 9 bases lay between the germline ends. As DNA, the CDR3 is TGTGCCAGCAGTTTATCTCGGGTTCTCAATCAGCCCCAGCATTTT. Its protein is CASSLSRVLNQPQHF.

J is TRBJ2-5 and V is TRBV7-9, with 7 bases fitting TRBD1. After removal of 2 bases from V and 2 bases from J, the junction contained 2 bases not matched to a gene. Germline V gives CDR1 SEHNR, CDR2 FQNEAQ (reference sequence). This CDR3 comprises 14 residues. The CDR3 coding sequence is TGTGCCAGCAGCTTACAGGACAGGCAAGAGACCCAGTACTTC. Protein sequence: CASSLQDRQETQYF.